This T cell receptor (beta chain) was retrieved from a study of low-dose radiotherapy and immunotherapy resistance in tumors. For the study at large: Patients of Cohort 1 had 0.5 Gy fractions every 2 weeks, which summed to 6.5 Gy. The regimen for patients comprised intravenous nivolumab 240 mg every two weeks plus intravenous ipilimumab 1 mg/kg every six weeks.

Time point denoted: after trial treatment. The treatment is: LDRT plus nivolumab, ipilimumab, low-dose cyclophosphamide and aspirin (RACIN trial). All of the donors were given nivolumab, ipilimumab, aspirin, low-dose cyclophosphamide and low-dose radiotherapy as part of RACIN, a single-arm trial. This clonotype was detected many times. Trimming stripped 0 bases from V and 4 bases from J, with 9 bases between. CDR3 length equals 14 residues. The germline CDR1 and CDR2 sequences are SGHTA and FQGNSA. Both TCRalpha and TCRbeta chains were reverse transcribed with V-gene-specific primers. Amplification of TCRs used a constant-region primer and V-primer adapter for approximately 18 PCR cycles. TCRdb reprocessed the reads via MiXCR and lists one record per CDR3 protein. The table includes more than 90,000 distinct CDR3 sequences, roughly 20% detected once.

This chain links TRBV7-2 with TRBJ1-1; D is unresolved. Here the sequenced sample was PBMCs, taken after low-dose radiotherapy plus immunotherapy. The clonotype comes from a male donor with prostate cancer. CDR3 sequence: CASSLALGGTEAFF. CDR3 bases: TGTGCCAGCAGCTTAGCCTTGGGTGGCACTGAAGCTTTCTTT.